This T cell receptor beta chain came from a study of T-cell reconstitution after alpha-beta-depleted transplantation in children. Study results and limitations: There were some patients whose high TCRbeta diversity at day 60 came from surviving recipient T cells and thymic progenitors. About two months after transplant, alpha-beta T cells reportedly came from several hundred expanded graft clones.

Unique molecular identifiers were built into the TCRbeta library. TCRdb re-analysed the PCR reads in MiXCR, keeping a single row per CDR3 protein. This table holds roughly 100,000 distinct CDR3 sequences, approximately 5.4% found once. This clonotype was seen a few times. Its antigen remains unknown. The sequence was collected from a female patient aged 2 to 10 who had a stem cell transplant for Fanconi anemia, so the T cells may come from the graft donor. This sample comprised PBMCs, mostly from graft donor cells, obtained 60 days after TCRalphabeta/CD19-depleted stem cell transplant.

In DNA, the CDR3 is TGCGCCAGCAGCCAACCCACAGATACGCAGTATTTT. Translation gives CASSQPTDTQYF. V is TRBV4-1 and J is TRBJ2-3; no definite D call. Trimming left V 2 bases short and J 2 bases short, with 2 bases between. Germline CDR1 and CDR2: MGHRA and YSYEKL. This CDR3 contains 12 residues.